This TCR beta chain emerged from a study of tumor-infiltrating lymphocytes in oesophageal squamous cell carcinoma. This clonotype was observed many times. TCRdb used MiXCR to reprocess the PCR reads, holding one entry per CDR3 protein. The sample holds more than 15,000 distinct CDR3 sequences, about 39% seen once. V dropped 3 bases and J dropped 6 bases, with 20 bases sitting between them. CDR3 size: 16 residues. This clonotype was sampled from a female donor with esophageal squamous cell carcinoma. Sequencing was carried out using normal esophageal tissue next to the tumor. V gene TRBV12-3 or TRBV12-4 combines with J gene TRBJ1-2, with D unresolved. For the CDR3, the DNA is TGTGCCAGCAGTTTCTTTCAGGCGGGAGGTGGAGATGGCTACACCTTC. This sequence encodes CASSFFQAGGGDGYTF.